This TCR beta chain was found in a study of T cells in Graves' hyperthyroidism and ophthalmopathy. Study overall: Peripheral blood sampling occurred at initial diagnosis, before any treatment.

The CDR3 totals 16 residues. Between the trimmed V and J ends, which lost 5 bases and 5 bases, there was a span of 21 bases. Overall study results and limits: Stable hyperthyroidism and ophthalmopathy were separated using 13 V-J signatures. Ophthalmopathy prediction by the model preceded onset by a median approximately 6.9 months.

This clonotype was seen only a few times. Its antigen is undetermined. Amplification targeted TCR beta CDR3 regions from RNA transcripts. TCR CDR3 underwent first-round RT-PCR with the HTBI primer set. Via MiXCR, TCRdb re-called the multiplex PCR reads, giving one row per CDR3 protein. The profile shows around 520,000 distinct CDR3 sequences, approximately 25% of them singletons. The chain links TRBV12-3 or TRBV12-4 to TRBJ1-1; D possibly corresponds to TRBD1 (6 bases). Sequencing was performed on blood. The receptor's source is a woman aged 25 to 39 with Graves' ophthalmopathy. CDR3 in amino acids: CASSPRGGPRRTEAFF. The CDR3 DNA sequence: TGTGCCAGCAGTCCTCGGGGGGGCCCGAGAAGGACTGAAGCTTTCTTT.